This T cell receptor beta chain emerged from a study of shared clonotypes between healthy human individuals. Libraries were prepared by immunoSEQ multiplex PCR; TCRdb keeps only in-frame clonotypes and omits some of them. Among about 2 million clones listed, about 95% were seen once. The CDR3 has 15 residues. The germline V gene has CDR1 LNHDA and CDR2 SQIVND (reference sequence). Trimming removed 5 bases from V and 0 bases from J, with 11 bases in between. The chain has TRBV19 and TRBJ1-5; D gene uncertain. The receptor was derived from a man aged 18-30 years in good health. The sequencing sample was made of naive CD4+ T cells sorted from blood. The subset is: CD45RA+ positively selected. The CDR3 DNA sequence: TGTGCCAGTAGTGGCGGCGCTTATAGCAATCAGCCCCAGCATTTT. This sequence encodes CASSGGAYSNQPQHF.